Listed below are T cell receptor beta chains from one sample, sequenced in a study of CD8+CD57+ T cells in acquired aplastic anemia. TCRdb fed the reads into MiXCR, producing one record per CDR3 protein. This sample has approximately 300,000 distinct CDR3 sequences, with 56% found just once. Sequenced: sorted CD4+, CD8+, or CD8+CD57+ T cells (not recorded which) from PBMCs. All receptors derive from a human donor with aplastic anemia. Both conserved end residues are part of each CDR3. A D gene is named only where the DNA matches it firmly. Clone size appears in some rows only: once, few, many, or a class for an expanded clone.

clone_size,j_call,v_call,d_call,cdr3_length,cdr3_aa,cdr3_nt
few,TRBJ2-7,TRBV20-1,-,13,CSARTGLSYEQYF,TGCAGTGCCAGGACGGGACTTTCCTACGAGCAGTACTTC
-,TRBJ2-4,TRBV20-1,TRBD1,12,CSARDRKNIQYF,TGCAGTGCTCGGGACAGAAAAAACATTCAGTACTTC
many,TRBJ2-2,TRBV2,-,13,CASAREETGELFF,TGTGCCAGCGCTCGAGAAGAGACCGGGGAGCTGTTTTTT
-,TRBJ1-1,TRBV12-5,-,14,CASGLRLDSAEAFF,TGTGCTAGTGGTTTGCGTTTGGACAGCGCTGAAGCTTTCTTT
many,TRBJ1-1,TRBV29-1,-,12,CSAGVFDTEAFF,TGCAGCGCGGGAGTTTTCGATACTGAAGCTTTCTTT
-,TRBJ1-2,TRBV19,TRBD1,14,CASSWDRSTYGYTF,TGTGCCAGTAGCTGGGACAGATCTACCTATGGCTACACCTTC
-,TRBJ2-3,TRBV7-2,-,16,CASSSQGGTSTDTQYF,TGTGCCAGCAGCTCCCAGGGGGGGACTAGCACAGATACGCAGTATTTT
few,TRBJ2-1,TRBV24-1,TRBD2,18,CATSDTKTGGPSYNEQFF,TGTGCCACCAGTGATACTAAAACGGGGGGACCCTCCTACAATGAGCAGTTCTTC
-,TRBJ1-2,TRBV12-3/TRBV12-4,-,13,CASRRLAGGGYTF,TGTGCCAGCAGACGACTAGCGGGGGGTGGCTACACCTTC
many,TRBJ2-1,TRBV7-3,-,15,CASSLGGTSYNEQFF,TGCGCCAGCAGCTTGGGCGGGACCTCCTACAATGAGCAGTTCTTC
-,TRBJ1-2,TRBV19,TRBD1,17,CASSSYYRDRGFYGYTF,TGTGCCAGTAGTTCTTATTACCGGGACAGGGGGTTCTATGGCTACACCTTC
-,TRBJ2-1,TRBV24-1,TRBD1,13,CATSRQGTAEQFF,TGTGCCACCAGTCGTCAGGGGACAGCTGAGCAGTTCTTC
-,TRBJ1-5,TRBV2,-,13,CAIRGDSNQPQHF,TGTGCCATCCGGGGGGATAGCAATCAGCCCCAGCATTTT
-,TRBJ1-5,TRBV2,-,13,CASSGWGNQPQHF,TGTGCCAGCAGTGGTTGGGGAAATCAGCCCCAGCATTTT
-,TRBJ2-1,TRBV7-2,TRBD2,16,CASSWIGTSRGHEQFF,TGTGCCAGCAGCTGGATCGGGACTAGTCGTGGTCATGAGCAGTTCTTC